The subject of this entry is one T cell receptor (beta chain). This CDR3 spans 14 amino acids. J was trimmed by 8 bases and V by 3 bases; bases with no gene match: 4. Germline assignment: CDR1 SGHDN and CDR2 FVKESK. The data are from a study of shared T cell receptors in the human thymus. Repertoires were generated with immunoSEQ multiplex PCR, while TCRdb's copy carries only in-frame clones and drops some. The table records 650,000 to 950,000 clones, roughly 85% of them present only once. The sample was also reused in another study, on human thymus T cells. That paper notes: The study used thymus tissue resected during corrective heart surgery. Thymic and blood repertoires appeared to display a bias in their usage of V and J genes. Thymic TCR repertoires of unrelated people reportedly overlapped highly.

The sequence was obtained from a girl under three years old with a congenital heart defect. The material sequenced was thymocytes. The chain joins TRBV14 to TRBJ1-1; TRBD1 agrees at 12 bases. The CDR3: CASSHGTGGREAFF. CDR3 sequence (DNA): TGTGCCAGCAGCCACGGGACAGGGGGCCGCGAAGCTTTCTTT.